This T cell receptor beta chain was sequenced for a study of T cell repertoires in cytomegalovirus infection. Germline values: CDR1 SGHVS, CDR2 FNYEAQ. There are 16 residues in the CDR3. Trimming pared 5 bases from V and 0 bases from J, leaving 11 bases between. This clonotype was observed at least ten times. Each CDR3 protein gets one entry after TCRdb re-called the reads with MiXCR. The sample consists of about 180,000 distinct CDR3 sequences, about 17% of them appearing once. J is TRBJ1-6 and V is TRBV7-6; TRBD1 is a possible D gene (6 bases). The sample was CD8+ T cells from PBMCs. This TCR was sampled from a human donor in good health (CMV status not recorded). Some clones in this sample may be carry-over from other donors' samples. CDR3 residues: CASSQQGSSYNSPLHF. CDR3 coding DNA: TGTGCCAGCAGCCAACAGGGATCCTCCTATAATTCACCCCTCCACTTT.